The rows below give T cell receptor beta chains drawn from one sample of a study of CD8+ T cells in alopecia areata. Generated by immunoSEQ multiplex PCR, the TCRdb table keeps only in-frame clones and is missing some. Of 100,000 to 120,000 clones listed, 56% are singletons. The sequenced sample was CD4+ T cells sorted from blood, obtained at week 24, from a patient treated with tofacitinib. These receptors all stem from a human donor with alopecia areata. Each CDR3 is given with its conserved first and last residue. D genes are given only for firm matches. Only part of the rows carry a size: once, few, many, or a class if the clone is expanded.

abundance,d_gene,j_gene,v_gene,CDR3aa,CDR3nt
NA,TRBD1,TRBJ2-7,TRBV15,CATSRDPQGAYEQYF,TGTGCCACCAGCAGAGATCCGCAGGGGGCCTACGAGCAGTACTTC
few,NA,TRBJ2-3,TRBV7-2,CASSLAGGPSTDTQYF,TGTGCCAGCAGCTTAGCCGGGGGCCCTAGCACAGATACGCAGTATTTT
NA,NA,TRBJ2-1,TRBV5-4,CASSRSGPEQFF,TGTGCCAGCAGCAGGTCGGGCCCTGAGCAGTTCTTC
few,TRBD1,TRBJ1-1,TRBV25-1,CASTLGTGRRAFF,TGTGCCAGCACCCTTGGGACAGGCAGACGGGCTTTCTTT
once,NA,TRBJ2-1,TRBV30,CAWSPWTDVVQFF,TGTGCCTGGAGTCCCTGGACTGATGTTGTACAGTTCTTC
NA,TRBD1,TRBJ2-1,TRBV2,CATRQGWDEQFF,TGTGCCACCCGACAGGGTTGGGATGAGCAGTTCTTC
NA,NA,TRBJ1-1,TRBV29-1,CSVVMTGNTEAFF,TGCAGCGTTGTGATGACAGGGAACACTGAAGCTTTCTTT
few,NA,TRBJ2-3,TRBV29-1,CSYWGSLTDTQYF,TGCAGCTATTGGGGTAGCCTCACAGATACGCAGTATTTT
NA,NA,TRBJ1-6,TRBV5-1,CASSLGEYNSPLHF,TGCGCCAGCAGCTTGGGGGAATATAATTCACCCCTCCACTTT
few,NA,TRBJ2-7,TRBV4-3,CASSQDPMGDIYEQYF,TGCGCCAGCAGCCAAGACCCAATGGGAGATATCTACGAGCAGTACTTC
NA,TRBD1,TRBJ2-6,TRBV7-2,CASSSGTAFSGANVLTF,TGTGCCAGCAGTTCCGGGACAGCCTTCTCTGGGGCCAACGTCCTGACTTTC
NA,NA,TRBJ2-1,TRBV5-6,CASSLTDNEQFF,TGTGCCAGCAGTCTCACCGACAATGAGCAGTTCTTC
NA,TRBD1,TRBJ2-7,TRBV11-2,CASSSNRDSPHEQYF,TGTGCCAGCAGCTCAAATAGGGACAGCCCCCACGAGCAGTACTTC
NA,NA,TRBJ2-5,TRBV29-1,CSVTDSFQETQYF,TGCAGCGTTACGGACAGCTTCCAAGAGACCCAGTACTTC
NA,NA,TRBJ1-6,TRBV29-1,CSVKEAEPWNSPLHF,TGCAGCGTCAAGGAGGCAGAACCCTGGAATTCACCCCTCCACTTT
NA,NA,TRBJ2-1,TRBV5-1,CASSLLPKSSYNEQFF,TGCGCCAGCAGCCTACTACCTAAGAGCTCCTACAATGAGCAGTTCTTC
NA,NA,TRBJ2-4,TRBV4-2,CASSQESLALSGNIQYF,TGTGCCAGCAGCCAAGAGTCACTAGCACTATCGGGGAACATTCAGTACTTC
few,NA,TRBJ2-5,TRBV29-1,CSVERPAGGETQYF,TGCAGCGTTGAAAGGCCAGCTGGGGGGGAGACCCAGTACTTC
few,NA,TRBJ2-3,TRBV14,CASSRSGLRTDTQYF,TGTGCCAGCAGCCGGAGCGGGTTAAGGACAGATACGCAGTATTTT
NA,NA,TRBJ2-7,TRBV25-1,CASRDDSTYEQYF,TGTGCCAGCAGGGATGACAGTACCTACGAGCAGTACTTC
NA,NA,TRBJ2-5,TRBV29-1,CSYHRVGETQYF,TGCAGCTACCACAGGGTCGGGGAGACCCAGTACTTC
NA,TRBD1,TRBJ2-5,TRBV23-1,CASSHTGTGLYQETQYF,TGCGCCAGCAGTCATACCGGGACAGGGCTGTACCAAGAGACCCAGTACTTC
NA,NA,TRBJ1-5,TRBV10-3,CAISESSGGNQPQHF,TGTGCCATCAGTGAGTCATCAGGGGGCAATCAGCCCCAGCATTTT
NA,NA,TRBJ2-7,TRBV14,CASSPLGPGLYEQYF,TGTGCCAGCAGCCCCCTAGGTCCAGGTCTCTACGAGCAGTACTTC
NA,NA,TRBJ1-2,TRBV15,CATSLKGGGYTF,TGTGCCACCAGCTTAAAGGGTGGTGGCTACACCTTC
once,NA,TRBJ2-7,TRBV12-2,CAPMPEYF,TGTGCTCCCATGCCCGAGTACTTC
NA,NA,TRBJ1-1,TRBV20-1,CRGAADTEAFF,TGCAGGGGGGCAGCGGACACTGAAGCTTTCTTT
NA,TRBD2,TRBJ2-7,TRBV7-2,CASSITSGGYEQYF,TGTGCCAGCAGCATTACTAGCGGGGGCTACGAGCAGTACTTC
NA,TRBD1,TRBJ1-5,TRBV29-1,CSVPLGQVDLCNQPQHF,TGCAGCGTGCCCCTAGGACAGGTCGATTTATGCAATCAGCCCCAGCATTTT
NA,NA,TRBJ2-5,TRBV15,CATSRDIETQYF,TGTGCCACCAGCAGAGACATCGAGACCCAGTACTTC
NA,NA,TRBJ2-7,TRBV29-1,CSVDLGRSYEQYF,TGCAGCGTTGATCTGGGACGGAGCTACGAGCAGTACTTC
NA,TRBD1,TRBJ1-6,TRBV9,CASTPPGQGNSPLHF,TGTGCCAGCACCCCACCGGGACAGGGAAATTCACCCCTCCACTTT
NA,NA,TRBJ1-2,TRBV7-9,CASSADPTYPAYGYTF,TGTGCCAGCAGCGCGGACCCGACTTACCCCGCCTATGGCTACACCTTC
NA,NA,TRBJ2-7,TRBV6-1,CASSEVPASSYEQYF,TGTGCCAGCAGTGAAGTCCCCGCAAGCTCCTACGAGCAGTACTTC
NA,NA,TRBJ2-7,TRBV5-4,CASSFYGVGEQYF,TGTGCCAGCAGCTTCTACGGCGTAGGCGAGCAGTACTTC
NA,NA,TRBJ2-1,TRBV7-8,CASSPRGGGSYNEQFF,TGTGCCAGCAGCCCGAGGGGGGGTGGCTCCTACAATGAGCAGTTCTTC
few,NA,TRBJ1-2,TRBV15,CATSRSQGDSYGYTF,TGTGCCACCAGCAGATCACAGGGTGATAGCTATGGCTACACCTTC
NA,NA,TRBJ2-7,TRBV6-5,CASSAGPVMGEQYF,TGTGCCAGCAGTGCAGGCCCCGTCATGGGCGAGCAGTACTTC
few,NA,TRBJ1-2,TRBV29-1,CSGGGAGSGGYTF,TGCAGCGGCGGGGGTGCAGGGAGTGGTGGCTACACCTTC
few,TRBD1,TRBJ1-1,TRBV29-1,CSVEPRLRGDTEAFF,TGCAGCGTTGAACCCCGCCTCAGGGGGGACACTGAAGCTTTCTTT
NA,NA,TRBJ2-5,TRBV5-1,CASSLTGHQETQYF,TGCGCCAGCAGCTTGACAGGGCACCAAGAGACCCAGTACTTC
NA,TRBD1,TRBJ1-6,TRBV30,CAWSGQGDSPLHF,TGTGCCTGGAGTGGACAGGGCGATTCACCCCTCCACTTT
few,NA,TRBJ2-7,TRBV5-4,CASSLFGGDEQYF,TGTGCCAGCAGCTTGTTTGGGGGAGACGAGCAGTACTTC
NA,NA,TRBJ2-1,TRBV7-2,CASSPRGPGFYNEQFF,TGTGCCAGCAGTCCCAGGGGCCCGGGCTTCTACAATGAGCAGTTCTTC
NA,NA,TRBJ1-1,TRBV23-1,CASRRKQGMNTEAFF,TGCGCCAGCAGACGGAAACAGGGTATGAACACTGAAGCTTTCTTT
NA,TRBD1,TRBJ2-7,TRBV7-2,CASRIFGQGGYEQYF,TGTGCCAGCAGGATATTCGGACAGGGGGGCTACGAGCAGTACTTC
NA,TRBD1,TRBJ2-7,TRBV10-3,CAISAGTASYEQYF,TGTGCCATCAGCGCCGGGACAGCTTCCTACGAGCAGTACTTC
once,NA,TRBJ2-5,TRBV15,CATSKAPGSQETQYF,TGTGCCACCAGCAAGGCTCCGGGGAGCCAAGAGACCCAGTACTTC
few,NA,TRBJ2-3,TRBV29-1,CSVAYKGGTDTQYF,TGCAGCGTTGCATATAAGGGAGGAACAGATACGCAGTATTTT
NA,NA,TRBJ1-5,TRBV30,CAWSVNGGHNQPQHF,TGTGCCTGGAGTGTAAACGGGGGCCACAATCAGCCCCAGCATTTT
NA,TRBD2,TRBJ2-1,TRBV29-1,CSAQKSGVYNEQFF,TGCAGCGCCCAAAAGAGCGGGGTCTACAATGAGCAGTTCTTC